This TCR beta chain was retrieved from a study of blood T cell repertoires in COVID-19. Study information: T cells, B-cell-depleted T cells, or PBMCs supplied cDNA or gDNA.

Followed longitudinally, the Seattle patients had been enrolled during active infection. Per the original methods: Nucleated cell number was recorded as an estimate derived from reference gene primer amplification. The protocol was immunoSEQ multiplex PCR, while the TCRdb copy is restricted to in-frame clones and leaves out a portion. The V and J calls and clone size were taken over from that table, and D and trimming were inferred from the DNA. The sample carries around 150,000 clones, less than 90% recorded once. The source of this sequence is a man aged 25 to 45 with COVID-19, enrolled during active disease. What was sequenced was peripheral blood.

The CDR3 bases are TGTGCCAGCAGTCCCCCACACGGCACAGATACGCAGTATTTT. Translating gives CASSPPHGTDTQYF. This chain connects TRBV28 to TRBJ2-3; the D is unclear. CDR3 size: 14 residues. CDR1 is MDHEN and CDR2 is SYDVKM in the germline V gene. Trimming removed 5 bases at V and 1 base at J, with 10 bases between.